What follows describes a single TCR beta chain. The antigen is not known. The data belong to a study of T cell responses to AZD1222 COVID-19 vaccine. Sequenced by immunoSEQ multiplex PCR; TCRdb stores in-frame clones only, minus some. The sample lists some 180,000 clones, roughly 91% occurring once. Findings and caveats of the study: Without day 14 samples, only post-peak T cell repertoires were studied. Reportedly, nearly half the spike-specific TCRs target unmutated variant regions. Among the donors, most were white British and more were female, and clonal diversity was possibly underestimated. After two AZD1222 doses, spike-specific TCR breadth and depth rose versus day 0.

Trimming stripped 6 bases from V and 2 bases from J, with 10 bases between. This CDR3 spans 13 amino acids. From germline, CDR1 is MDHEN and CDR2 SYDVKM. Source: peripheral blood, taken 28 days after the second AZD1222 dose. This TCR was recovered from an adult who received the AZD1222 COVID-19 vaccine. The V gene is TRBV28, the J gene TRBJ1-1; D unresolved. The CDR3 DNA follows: TGTGCCAGCAGCGAAGGGTTAAACACTGAAGCTTTCTTT. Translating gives CASSEGLNTEAFF. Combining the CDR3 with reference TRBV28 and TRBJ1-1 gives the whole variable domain DVKVTQSSRYLVKRTGEKVFLECVQDMDHENMFWYRQDPGLGLRLIYFSYDVKMKEKGDIPEGYSVSREKKERFSLILESASTNQTSMYLCASSEGLNTEAFFGQGTRLTVV.